Shown below are 29 T cell receptor beta chains from a single sample sequenced in a study of CXCR3-negative and CXCR3-positive naive CD8 T cells. Study-wide findings and caveats: Hydrophobicity of TRB CDR3s was greater in CXCR3-positive naive cells than in CXCR3-negative naive cells.

These receptors have no known antigen. The libraries of TRB cDNA were prepared using 5' RACE with UMI labels. One entry per CDR3 protein, without DNA, is what TCRdb gives after re-calling the 5' RACE reads. The sample data list around 110,000 distinct CDR3 sequences. Sequences were obtained from naive CXCR3+ CD8+ T cells from blood. Subset denoted: CD45RO-CCR7+CD27+CD95- naive CD8+ T cells expressing CXCR3 (TNR3+). These receptors were taken from a human donor in good health. Some clones in this sample may be carry-over from other donors' samples.

V is TRBV11-3 and J is TRBJ2-1; TCRdb's D gene call, TRBD1, goes unchecked for lack of DNA. Per germline, CDR1 SGHNT and CDR2 YENEEA. CDR3 length: 13 residues. CDR3 region: CASSWPGGNEQFF.

The genes are TRBV19 and TRBJ2-7; TCRdb calls TRBD2, which cannot be checked without DNA. The V gene's germline CDR1 is LNHDA and CDR2 SQIVND (reference sequence). The CDR3 has 13 residues. The CDR3 spells CASSSQRGDEQYF.

The chain employs TRBV6-6 and TRBJ1-1; TCRdb names TRBD1, which stays unverified in the absence of DNA. The length of the CDR3 is 13 residues. The germline V gene has CDR1 MNHNY and CDR2 SVGAGI (reference sequence). The CDR3 loop reads CASSTTVNTEAFF.

The chain links TRBV28 to TRBJ1-2; TCRdb designates TRBD1, a call that cannot be tested without DNA. The CDR3 contains 18 residues. Germline lookup yields CDR1 MDHEN and CDR2 SYDVKM. The CDR3 reads CASSFYGTGGRANYGYTF.

The chain couples TRBV19 to TRBJ2-1. Germline V gives CDR1 LNHDA, CDR2 SQIVND (reference sequence). There are 13 residues in the CDR3. The CDR3 region is CASYGTLYNEQFF.

The chain couples TRBV7-9 to TRBJ2-1; TCRdb returns TRBD1, unconfirmable since there is no DNA. The CDR3 runs 13 residues. The germline V gene has CDR1 SEHNR and CDR2 FQNEAQ (reference sequence). The CDR3 sequence: CASSLDGGDEQFF.

The chain combines TRBV7-9 with TRBJ2-7; TCRdb returns TRBD2, unconfirmable since there is no DNA. This CDR3 region has 17 residues. Germline loops: CDR1 SEHNR, CDR2 FQNEAQ (reference sequence). CDR3 region: CASSPIRGWPFSDEQYF.

This CDR3 reads CSALQGSRGYTF. The chain uses TRBV29-1 and TRBJ1-2; there is no DNA to check the TCRdb D call of TRBD1. From germline, CDR1 is SQVTM and CDR2 ANQGSEA. The CDR3 has 12 amino acids.

The chain is built from TRBV11-2 and TRBJ1-2. The CDR3 totals 14 residues. Germline-derived CDR1 and CDR2 are SGHAT and FQNNGV. The CDR3 here is CASSLDTTSYGYTF.

The chain is built from TRBV29-1 and TRBJ2-1. The germline gives CDR1 SQVTM, CDR2 ANQGSEA. The CDR3 consists of 11 residues. CDR3 residues: CSVGASNEQFF.

The rearrangement uses TRBV7-9 and TRBJ2-2; TCRdb returns TRBD1, unconfirmable since there is no DNA. Germline-derived CDR1 and CDR2 are SEHNR and FQNEAQ (reference sequence). This CDR3 is 17 amino acids long. The CDR3 loop reads CASSPSSGTGDDGELFF. Full variable domain (missing parts from reference TRBV7-9 and TRBJ2-2): DTGVSQNPRHKITKRGQNVTFRCDPISEHNRLYWYRQTLGQGPEFLTYFQNEAQLEKSRLLSDRFSAERPKGSFSTLEIQRTEQGDSAMYLCASSPSSGTGDDGELFFGEGSRLTVL.

This sequence joins TRBV2 and TRBJ1-2; TCRdb reports TRBD1, a call that lacks DNA to check it against. The CDR3 sequence is 14 residues long. Germline assignment: CDR1 SNHLY and CDR2 FYNNEI. CDR3 protein: CASSGTALKDGYTF. The full variable domain, with the rest looked up from reference TRBV2 and TRBJ1-2, is EPEVTQTPSHQVTQMGQEVILRCVPISNHLYFYWYRQILGQKVEFLVSFYNNEISEKSEIFDDQFSVERPDGSNFTLKIRSTKLEDSAMYFCASSGTALKDGYTFGSGTRLTVV.

The J gene is TRBJ1-1, the V gene TRBV7-9. This CDR3 is built from 17 residues. Germline loops: CDR1 SEHNR, CDR2 FQNEAQ (reference sequence). CDR3 residues: CASSLAESEEPNTEAFF.

The CDR3: CASSETQGTNTEAFF. This chain connects TRBV2 to TRBJ1-1; TCRdb names TRBD1, which stays unverified in the absence of DNA. This CDR3 contains 15 residues. Looked up from germline, CDR1 is SNHLY and CDR2 is FYNNEI.

This chain joins TRBV7-9 and TRBJ1-2; TCRdb returns TRBD1, unconfirmable since there is no DNA. CDR1 SEHNR and CDR2 FQNEAQ come from the germline V gene (reference sequence). The CDR3 covers 15 residues. Here the CDR3 reads CASSLEAVANYGYTF.

The genes are TRBV5-1 and TRBJ1-1; TCRdb gives TRBD1 as the D gene, but with no DNA this cannot be confirmed. The CDR3 runs to 18 residues. Per germline, CDR1 SGHRS and CDR2 YFSETQ. The chain's CDR3 is CASSLGDRGGGWNTEAFF.

The chain links TRBV4-1 to TRBJ1-3. Germline V gene data show CDR1 as MGHRA and CDR2 as YSYEKL. The CDR3 loop spans 16 amino acids. The CDR3 sequence: CASSQDAAVSGNTIYF.

This CDR3 is CSAVTSGAASPYEQYF. This chain links TRBV20-1 with TRBJ2-7; TCRdb's D gene call, TRBD2, goes unchecked for lack of DNA. Germline V gene data show CDR1 as DFQATT and CDR2 as SNEGSKA (reference sequence). The CDR3 runs to 16 residues.

This chain links TRBV28 with TRBJ2-7; absent DNA, TCRdb's TRBD1 call cannot be checked. The CDR3 loop spans 13 amino acids. Germline V lookup: CDR1 MDHEN, CDR2 SYDVKM. The CDR3 region is CASGTGYGYEQYF.

The chain links TRBV7-9 to TRBJ2-7; the TRBD2 assignment by TCRdb is unverifiable without DNA. Germline V gives CDR1 SEHNR, CDR2 FQNEAQ (reference sequence). The CDR3 runs 13 residues. CDR3 protein: CASSLGGGYEQYF. Drawing the rest from reference TRBV7-9 and TRBJ2-7, the complete variable domain is DTGVSQNPRHKITKRGQNVTFRCDPISEHNRLYWYRQTLGQGPEFLTYFQNEAQLEKSRLLSDRFSAERPKGSFSTLEIQRTEQGDSAMYLCASSLGGGYEQYFGPGTRLTVT.

This chain uses TRBV5-1 with TRBJ2-1; without DNA, the TCRdb call of TRBD2 cannot be checked. CDR1 SGHRS and CDR2 YFSETQ come from the germline V gene. The CDR3 has 12 residues. The CDR3 loop reads CASSLDGEGQFF.

The V gene is TRBV4-1, the J gene TRBJ2-3; there is no DNA to check the TCRdb D call of TRBD1. The CDR3 covers 16 residues. CDR1 is MGHRA, CDR2 YSYEKL, per germline. The CDR3 reads CASSQEGGPNTDTQYF.

J is TRBJ2-1 and V is TRBV7-6; there is no DNA to check the TCRdb D call of TRBD2. Germline V gene lookup returns CDR1 SGHVS and CDR2 FNYEAQ. CDR3 length equals 16 residues. This CDR3 is CASSLEPGLTLNEQFF.

The V gene is TRBV15, the J gene TRBJ1-1. The CDR3 runs 15 residues. Germline V gene lookup returns CDR1 LNHNV and CDR2 YYDKDF (reference sequence). CDR3 sequence: CATSRDVWAGTEAFF.

The chain couples TRBV4-3 to TRBJ1-2; TCRdb proposes TRBD1, but this gene call is untestable without DNA. The CDR3 length is 15 residues. Germline values: CDR1 LGHNA, CDR2 YSLEER. CDR3 region: CASSQGIRGRSGYTF.

The rearrangement uses TRBV28 and TRBJ2-2; TCRdb gives TRBD1 as the D gene, but with no DNA this cannot be confirmed. Germline loops: CDR1 MDHEN, CDR2 SYDVKM. This CDR3 has 15 residues. The CDR3 is CASSLTGESTGELFF.

This sequence joins TRBV7-9 and TRBJ2-7; the D call from TCRdb, TRBD1, cannot be confirmed without DNA. The CDR3 extends over 15 amino acids. The germline CDR1 and CDR2 sequences are SEHNR and FQNEAQ (reference sequence). CDR3: CASSSPNRGSYEQYF.

The rearrangement joins TRBV7-2 to TRBJ1-5. The CDR3 is 19 residues long. The germline CDR1 and CDR2 sequences are SGHTA and FQGNSA. The CDR3 region is CASSLRQGAGGTSNQPQHF.

The chain joins TRBV5-5 to TRBJ2-3; TCRdb outputs TRBD1, but without DNA this stays unchecked. CDR3 length: 15 amino acids. The germline V gene encodes CDR1 SGHKS and CDR2 YYEKEE (reference sequence). CDR3 amino acids: CASSQRGLVTDTQYF.